These 7 T cell receptor beta chains share one sample of origin, sequenced in a study of ipilimumab plus nivolumab after autologous stem cell transplantation. Here immunoSEQ multiplex PCR was the method, and the copy in TCRdb shows in-frame clones only, minus some. The sample carries tens of thousands of clones, 85% to 95% recorded once. This specimen consisted of PBMCs, obtained in a trial of ipilimumab plus nivolumab as post-transplant consolidation. These receptors were obtained from a male donor with multiple myeloma.

The count of this clone is one. The rearrangement joins TRBV19 to TRBJ1-6, with D perhaps matching TRBD1 (6 bases). The V gene lost 3 bases and the J gene lost 3 bases, with 9 bases spanning the gap. CDR1 LNHDA and CDR2 SQIVND come from the germline V gene (reference sequence). The CDR3 length is 15 residues. The CDR3 DNA follows: TGTGCCAGTAGTATCACAGGGAACTATAATTCACCCCTCCACTTT. The encoded protein is CASSITGNYNSPLHF.

The V and J genes are TRBV28 and TRBJ1-6; D might be TRBD1 (5 bases). The CDR3 has 12 residues. The ends were cut back, 5 bases at V and 13 bases at J, with 12 bases in the middle. CDR1 is MDHEN, CDR2 SYDVKM, per germline. CDR3 residues: CASSPPRGPLHF. The DNA for the CDR3 is TGTGCCAGCAGTCCCCCCCGGGGGCCCCTCCACTTT.

The chain links TRBV18 to TRBJ2-3, with unresolved D. Germline CDR1 is KGHSH and CDR2 is LQKENI. V gave up 1 base and J gave up 2 bases, with 4 bases separating them. This CDR3 has 13 amino acids. CDR3 nucleotides: TGTGCCAGCTCACCACTCGTCACAGATACGCAGTATTTT. This codes for CASSPLVTDTQYF.

The chain is built from TRBV28 and TRBJ2-7; the D gene could be TRBD1 or TRBD2 (6 bases each). V was pared by 2 bases and J by 2 bases, with 13 bases between. This CDR3 comprises 15 residues. The germline CDR1 and CDR2 sequences are MDHEN and SYDVKM. CDR3 in DNA: TGTGCCAGCAGTTTAACAGGGCGGGGTACCTACGAGCAGTACTTC. Its translation is CASSLTGRGTYEQYF.

This chain links TRBV7-9 with TRBJ2-3; a possible D gene is TRBD1 (7 bases). The germline CDR1 and CDR2 sequences are SEHNR and FQNEAQ (reference sequence). The CDR3 totals 16 residues. Trimming stripped 3 bases from V and 3 bases from J, with 16 bases between. The CDR3 loop is CASSLLGGTETDTQYF. The CDR3 nucleotides are TGTGCCAGCAGCTTGCTTGGGGGGACAGAGACAGATACGCAGTATTTT.

The V and J genes are TRBV6-1 and TRBJ2-1; 8 bases are shared with TRBD2. Trimming took 1 base from V and 7 from J; bases not matched to a gene: 9. This CDR3 has 16 residues. Germline CDR1 is MNHNS and CDR2 is SASEGT. In nucleotides, the CDR3 is TGTGCCAGCAGTGAAGATGTGTTAGCGGGGTGGAATGAGCAGTTCTTC. Protein product: CASSEDVLAGWNEQFF.

This sequence joins TRBV7-3 and TRBJ2-1; TRBD2 agrees at 9 bases. Losses at the gene ends were 7 bases for V and 4 bases for J; bases not matched to a gene: 8. Per the germline V gene, CDR1 is SGHTA and CDR2 is FQGTGA. The CDR3 runs to 15 residues. CDR3 in amino acids: CASNLGREGYNEQFF. In DNA form, the CDR3 reads TGTGCCAGCAACCTTGGGCGGGAGGGTTACAATGAGCAGTTCTTC.